This is a list of T cell receptor beta chains from one sample in a study of T cells after posttransplantation cyclophosphamide. The assay was immunoSEQ multiplex PCR, and TCRdb's table has in-frame clones only and misses some. The sample yields fewer than 40,000 clones, about 93% seen once. Source material: naive CD4+ T cells sorted from PBMCs. These receptors all come from a woman between 55 and 75 years old in good health, CMV-negative, and a related stem cell transplant donor. Both conserved end residues are part of each CDR3. D genes are given only for firm matches. Clone size is given for some rows only: seen once, a few or many times, or a class if the clone is expanded.

>TRBV14|TRBJ2-7|.|TRBD2
CASSLAGTRTAEQYF
TGTGCCAGCAGCCTTGCCGGGACTAGAACGGCCGAGCAGTACTTC
>TRBV19|TRBJ2-3|.|.
CASRQQGNTDTQYF
TGTGCCAGTAGGCAGCAGGGAAATACAGATACGCAGTATTTT
>TRBV7-3|TRBJ2-2|.|.
CASSFRAGELFF
TGTGCCAGCAGCTTCCGGGCCGGGGAGCTGTTTTTT
>TRBV11-1|TRBJ2-2|.|TRBD1
CASSSLLRDRDTGELFF
TGTGCCAGCAGCTCCCTACTCCGGGACAGGGACACCGGGGAGCTGTTTTTT
>TRBV19|TRBJ2-3|.|TRBD1
CASSQTGATDTQYF
TGTGCCAGTAGTCAGACAGGGGCGACAGATACGCAGTATTTT
>TRBV7-9|TRBJ2-4|.|.
CASSLQGPVQYF
TGTGCCAGCAGCTTACAGGGGCCGGTTCAGTACTTC
>TRBV2|TRBJ2-2|.|TRBD2
CASRTTSVSTGELFF
TGTGCCAGCAGGACCACTAGCGTCTCCACCGGGGAGCTGTTTTTT
>TRBV6-5|TRBJ2-1|.|.
CASSLAGANYNEQFF
TGTGCCAGCAGTCTGGCGGGGGCGAATTACAATGAGCAGTTCTTC
>TRBV28|TRBJ1-1|.|.
CASSSANTEAFF
TGTGCCAGCAGCAGCGCAAACACTGAAGCTTTCTTT
>TRBV7-2|TRBJ1-6|once|.
CASSTQIAYNSPLHF
TGTGCCAGCAGCACCCAGATAGCTTATAATTCACCCCTCCACTTT
>TRBV7-6|TRBJ1-5|few|TRBD1
CASSRDRDTNQPQHF
TGTGCCAGCAGTCGCGACAGGGACACTAATCAGCCCCAGCATTTT
>TRBV7-2|TRBJ1-2|once|TRBD1
CASSFSGGKGGYTF
TGTGCCAGCAGCTTTTCAGGGGGCAAGGGTGGCTACACCTTC
>TRBV6-5|TRBJ1-4|.|.
CASSPGAVSKLFF
TGTGCCAGCAGTCCAGGGGCGGTATCAAAACTGTTTTTT
>TRBV7-3|TRBJ2-7|.|.
CASSPTGRLGF
TGTGCCAGCAGTCCCACAGGCCGGTTGGGGTTC
>TRBV14|TRBJ1-4|few|.
CASSPIGQSARSEKLFF
TGTGCCAGCAGCCCGATCGGACAGTCGGCCCGTTCGGAAAAACTGTTTTTT
>TRBV11-2|TRBJ2-5|.|.
CASSPDSNQETQYF
TGTGCCAGCAGCCCGGACAGCAACCAAGAGACCCAGTACTTC
>TRBV12-5|TRBJ1-1|once|.
CASALPGNTEAFF
TGTGCTAGTGCCCTTCCGGGAAACACTGAAGCTTTCTTT
>TRBV5-6|TRBJ1-2|.|TRBD1
CASSSTGVAYGYTF
TGTGCCAGCAGTTCGACAGGGGTTGCCTATGGCTACACCTTC
>TRBV7-8|TRBJ1-5|.|.
CASSLTSNQPQHF
TGTGCCAGCAGCTTAACAAGCAATCAGCCCCAGCATTTT
>TRBV7-2|TRBJ1-2|.|.
CASSSLQGAHGYTF
TGTGCCAGCAGCTCCTTACAGGGTGCCCATGGCTACACCTTC
>TRBV5-1|TRBJ2-1|.|.
CASSVDSYNEQFF
TGCGCCAGCAGCGTCGACAGCTACAATGAGCAGTTCTTC
>TRBV5-6|TRBJ2-5|.|.
CASSSTAGETQYF
TGTGCCAGCAGCTCCACGGCGGGAGAGACCCAGTACTTC
>TRBV7-2|TRBJ2-7|.|.
CASSLDVPVQYF
TGTGCCAGCAGCTTAGATGTGCCGGTCCAGTACTTC
>TRBV5-4|TRBJ2-7|.|.
CASSLIPGSDYEQYF
TGTGCCAGCAGCTTGATCCCAGGGTCCGACTACGAGCAGTACTTC
>TRBV27|TRBJ1-5|.|.
CASETGDYSNQPQHF
TGTGCCAGCGAAACAGGTGATTATAGCAATCAGCCCCAGCATTTT
>TRBV4-3|TRBJ1-1|once|.
CASSDRRTALYLTEAFF
TGCGCCAGCAGCGACCGCCGGACAGCCCTCTACCTGACTGAAGCTTTCTTT